This T cell receptor (beta chain) is drawn from a study of T-cell reconstitution after alpha-beta-depleted transplantation in children. Study-level results: Fresh T-cell production supplied most of the T-cell counts and diversity seen one year after transplant. Where some patients showed high TCRbeta diversity at day 60, it came from recipient T cells and thymic progenitors that had survived. Alpha-beta T cells present about two months after transplant were reported to originate from several hundred expanded graft clones.

The sample holds many counts of this clonotype. Its specificity is unknown. The CDR3 has 14 residues. Germline V gives CDR1 DFQATT, CDR2 SNEGSKA (reference sequence). Deletions cut 5 bases from V and 0 bases from J, with 13 bases between. The authors prepared the TCRbeta library with unique molecular identifiers. TCRdb used MiXCR to reprocess the PCR reads, holding one entry per CDR3 protein. The table shows about 160,000 distinct CDR3 sequences, with 11% occurring only once. The V and J genes are TRBV20-1 and TRBJ1-1; a possible D gene is TRBD1 (5 bases). The source material was PBMCs, sampled before TCRalphabeta/CD19-depleted stem cell transplant. The sequence derives from a boy between 2 and 10 years old with acute myeloid leukemia, due to receive a stem cell transplant. Here the CDR3 DNA reads TGCAGTGCTCCCCAGGGACGGATGAACACTGAAGCTTTCTTT. It codes for CSAPQGRMNTEAFF.